This TCR beta chain was sequenced for a study of patients and donors after allogeneic stem cell transplantation. This clonotype was recorded a few times. This CDR3 is 14 amino acids long. CDR1 LGHDT and CDR2 YNNKEL come from the germline V gene (reference sequence). Trimming left V 1 base short and J 4 bases short, with 10 bases between. TCRdb itself ran the RT-PCR reads through MiXCR, one entry per CDR3 protein. The profile shows about 960,000 distinct CDR3 sequences, approximately 18% of them singletons. The chain links TRBV3-1 to TRBJ1-1; D gene unclear. The sample consisted of blood, either unsorted or a sorted T cell fraction (not recorded which). The receptor was isolated from a human donor who was either an allogeneic HSCT recipient or a stem cell or donor lymphocyte infusion donor (not recorded which). It is not recorded whose cells these are; they may come from a transplant donor. CDR3 bases: TGTGCCAGCAGCCAAGGTCGGCAGACCACTGAAGCTTTCTTT. Amino acids: CASSQGRQTTEAFF.